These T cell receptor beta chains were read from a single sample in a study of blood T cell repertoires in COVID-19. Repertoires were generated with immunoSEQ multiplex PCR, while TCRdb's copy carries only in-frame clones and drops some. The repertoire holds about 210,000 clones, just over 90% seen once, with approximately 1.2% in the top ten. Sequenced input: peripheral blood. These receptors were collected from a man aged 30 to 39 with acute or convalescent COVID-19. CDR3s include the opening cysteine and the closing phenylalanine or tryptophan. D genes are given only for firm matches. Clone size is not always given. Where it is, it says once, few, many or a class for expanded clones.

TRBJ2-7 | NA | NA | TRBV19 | TGTGCCAGTAGTATGGGCCGACAGACCGTTTCCTACGAGCAGTACTTC | CASSMGRQTVSYEQYF
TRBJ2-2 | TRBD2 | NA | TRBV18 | TGTGCCAGCTCACCACCGCCTAGCGGGAACACCGGGGAGCTGTTTTTT | CASSPPPSGNTGELFF
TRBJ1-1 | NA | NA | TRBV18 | TGTGCCAGCTCCCTTGGGAGTAACACTGAAGCTTTCTTT | CASSLGSNTEAFF
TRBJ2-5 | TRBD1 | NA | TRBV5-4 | TGTGCCAGCAGCCACGGACAGGGCAAGACCCAGTACTTC | CASSHGQGKTQYF
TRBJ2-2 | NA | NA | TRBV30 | TGTGCCTGGGCCCGTCGAGGGGGCACCGGGGAGCTGTTTTTT | CAWARRGGTGELFF
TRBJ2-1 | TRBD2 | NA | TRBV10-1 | TGCGCCAGCAGTGAGGTAGCGGGGAGAAATAGCTCCTACAATGAGCAGTTCTTC | CASSEVAGRNSSYNEQFF
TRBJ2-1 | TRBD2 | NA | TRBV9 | TGTGCCAGCAGCGTAGTGGGGCGGGAGGGTAATGAGCAGTTCTTC | CASSVVGREGNEQFF
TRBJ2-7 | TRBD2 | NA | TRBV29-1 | TGCAGCGTTGGGCGTAGTAGGACTAGCGGGAGGACCTACGAGCAGTACTTC | CSVGRSRTSGRTYEQYF
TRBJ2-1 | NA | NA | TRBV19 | TGTGCCAGTAGTCACGGGGGATCCTACAATGAGCAGTTCTTC | CASSHGGSYNEQFF
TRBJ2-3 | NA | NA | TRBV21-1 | TGTGCCAGGACGGACAGCGCAGATACGCAGTATTTT | CARTDSADTQYF
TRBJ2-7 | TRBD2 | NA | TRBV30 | TGTGCCTCTACCCGGGGCGGGGGGCTCGACGAGCAGTACTTC | CASTRGGGLDEQYF
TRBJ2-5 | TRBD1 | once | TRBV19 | TGTGCCAGTAGTCCCTGGAAGACAGGGTTGGAGGAGACCCAGTACTTC | CASSPWKTGLEETQYF
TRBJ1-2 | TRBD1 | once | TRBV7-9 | TGTGCCAGCAGCTTTGGACAGGGCAACTATGGCTACACCTTC | CASSFGQGNYGYTF
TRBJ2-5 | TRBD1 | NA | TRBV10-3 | TGTGCCATCAGTGACTACAGGGGCCCCGGGACCCAGTACTTC | CAISDYRGPGTQYF
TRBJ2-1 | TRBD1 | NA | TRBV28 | TGTGCCAGCAGTTCAGGACAGGGGGCGGAATACAATGAGCAGTTCTTC | CASSSGQGAEYNEQFF
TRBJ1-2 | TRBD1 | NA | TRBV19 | TGTGCCAGTATCCCGGGGACAGGACGATACTATGGCTACACCTTC | CASIPGTGRYYGYTF
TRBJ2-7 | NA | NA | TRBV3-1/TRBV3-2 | TGTGCCAGCAGCCAAGGTCTGAGCTCCTACGAGCAGTACTTC | CASSQGLSSYEQYF
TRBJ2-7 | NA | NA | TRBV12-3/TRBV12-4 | TGTGCCAGCAGATTGCAGGGGTGGGAGCAGTACTTC | CASRLQGWEQYF
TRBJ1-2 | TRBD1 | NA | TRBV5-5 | TGTGCCAGCAGCTTAAGAGGGGGCTGGGTTGGCTACACCTTC | CASSLRGGWVGYTF
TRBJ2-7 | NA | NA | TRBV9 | TGTGCCAGCAGCCCAGGGACCTACGAGCAGTACTTC | CASSPGTYEQYF
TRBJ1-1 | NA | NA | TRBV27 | TGTGCCAGCAGTAGGGGCGTGAACACTGAAGCTTTCTTT | CASSRGVNTEAFF
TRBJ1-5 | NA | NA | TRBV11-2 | TGTGCCAGCAGACCCAATAAGTCGGGACTTTGGCTGCCGGGGGAGCCCCAGCATTTT | CASRPNKSGLWLPGEPQHF
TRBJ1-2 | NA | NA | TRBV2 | TGTGCCAGCAGTGATGCGGGGGCCTTTACCTTACCGTATGGCTACACCTTC | CASSDAGAFTLPYGYTF
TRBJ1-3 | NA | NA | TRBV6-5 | TGTGCCAGCAGAAGACTGAGTGTGGAAAACACCATATATTTT | CASRRLSVENTIYF
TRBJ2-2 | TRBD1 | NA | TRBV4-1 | TGCGCCAGCAGCCAAGTGGTTCAGAGGACAGGGGACACCGGGGAGCTGTTTTTT | CASSQVVQRTGDTGELFF
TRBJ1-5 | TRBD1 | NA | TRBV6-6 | TGTGCCAGTTCGGGACAGGGTAACAATCAGCCCCAGCATTTT | CASSGQGNNQPQHF
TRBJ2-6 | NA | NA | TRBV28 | TGTGCCAGCAGTTCCACAGTCTCTGGGGCCAACGTCCTGACTTTC | CASSSTVSGANVLTF
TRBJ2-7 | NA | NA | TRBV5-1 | TGCGCCAGCAGCGGGGGGACAGCATACGAGCAGTACTTC | CASSGGTAYEQYF
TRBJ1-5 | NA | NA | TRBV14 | TGTGCCAGCAGCCAAGGAAACCCAGGGAATCTCCAGCATTTT | CASSQGNPGNLQHF
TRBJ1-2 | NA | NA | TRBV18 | TGTGCCAGCTCACCAGAACCCTTTCAGTATGGCTACACCTTC | CASSPEPFQYGYTF
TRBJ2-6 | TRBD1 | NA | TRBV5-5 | TGTGCCAGCAGCCAAACAGGGGCTGGGGCCAACGTCCTGACTTTC | CASSQTGAGANVLTF
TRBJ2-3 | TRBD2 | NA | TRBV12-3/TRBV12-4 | TGTGCTATTTTAGCGGGTATCACAGATACGCAGTATTTT | CAILAGITDTQYF
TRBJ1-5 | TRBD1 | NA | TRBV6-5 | TGTGCCAGCAGCCAAGGGGACAGCGATCAGCCCCAGCATTTT | CASSQGDSDQPQHF
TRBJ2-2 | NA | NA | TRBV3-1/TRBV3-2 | TGTGCCAGCAGCCAGGACTTTTGGAACACCGGGGAGCTGTTTTTT | CASSQDFWNTGELFF
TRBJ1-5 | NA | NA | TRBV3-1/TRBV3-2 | TGTGCCAGCAGCCAGAGGCCTAGGCAGCCCCAGCATTTT | CASSQRPRQPQHF
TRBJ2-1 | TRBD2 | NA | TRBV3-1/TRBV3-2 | TGTGCCAGCAGCCAAGCCGGGACTAGCGGGGGGAGCTCCTACAATGAGCAGTTCTTC | CASSQAGTSGGSSYNEQFF
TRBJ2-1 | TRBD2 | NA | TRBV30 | TGTGCCTGGACGCGCGGGAGGGGTTACAATGAGCAGTTCTTC | CAWTRGRGYNEQFF
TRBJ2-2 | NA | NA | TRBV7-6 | TGTGCCAGCAACCACGGGGCGAACACCGGGGAGCTGTTTTTT | CASNHGANTGELFF
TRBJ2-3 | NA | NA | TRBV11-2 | TGTGCCAGCAGCTTCTTTTGGGGCCCAGGTTCAGATACGCAGTATTTT | CASSFFWGPGSDTQYF
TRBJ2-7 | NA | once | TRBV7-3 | TGTGCCAGCAGCTTAAGTGCGGGCTACGAGCAGTACTTC | CASSLSAGYEQYF
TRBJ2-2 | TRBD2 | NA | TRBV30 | TGTGCCTGGAGAAAGCTAGCGGGTCTCACCGGGGAGCTGTTTTTT | CAWRKLAGLTGELFF
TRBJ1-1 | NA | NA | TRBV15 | TGTGCCACCAGCAAAGTGGCAGGGTCCACTGAAGCTTTCTTT | CATSKVAGSTEAFF
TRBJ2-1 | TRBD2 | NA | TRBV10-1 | TGCGCCAGCAGCACCGGGACTAGCGGCCGAGAGCAGTTCTTC | CASSTGTSGREQFF
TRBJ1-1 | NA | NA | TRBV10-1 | TGCGCCAGCAGTGAAGGACAGATGAACACTGAAGCTTTCTTT | CASSEGQMNTEAFF
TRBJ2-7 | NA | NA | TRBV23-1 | TGCGCCAGCAGTCACTTATCCTACGAGCAGTACTTC | CASSHLSYEQYF
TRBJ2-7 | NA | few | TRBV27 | TGTGCCAGCAGTTTATCAGGGGACACCTACTACGAGCAGTACTTC | CASSLSGDTYYEQYF
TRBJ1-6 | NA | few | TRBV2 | TGTGCCAGCAGTGAGGAGGGAGGTAACTCACCCCTCCACTTT | CASSEEGGNSPLHF
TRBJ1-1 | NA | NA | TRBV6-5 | TGTGCCAGCACCGGAGGTGGGACAAGGAACACTGAAGCTTTCTTT | CASTGGGTRNTEAFF
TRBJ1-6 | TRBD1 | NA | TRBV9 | TGTGCCAGCAGCCCCGGACAGGGGAAGAATTCACCCCTCCACTTT | CASSPGQGKNSPLHF
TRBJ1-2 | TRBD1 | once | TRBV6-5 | TGTGCCAGCAGTTACACGGGACAGAACAACTATGGCTACACCTTC | CASSYTGQNNYGYTF
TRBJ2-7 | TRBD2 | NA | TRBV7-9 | TGTGCCAGCAGCTTAGAATTTGGAGCGGGGGGCTACGAGCAGTACTTC | CASSLEFGAGGYEQYF
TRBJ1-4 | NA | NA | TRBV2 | TGTGCCAGCAGTGTTAATCGTCCCGCGGCTAATGAAAAACTGTTTTTT | CASSVNRPAANEKLFF
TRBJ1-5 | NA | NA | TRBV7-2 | TGTGCCAGCAGCTTGGACAGCTGGGAGTGGTATAGCAATCAGCCCCAGCATTTT | CASSLDSWEWYSNQPQHF
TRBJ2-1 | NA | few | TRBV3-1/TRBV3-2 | TGTGCCAGCAGCCAAAATGAAGGGGGACATTTGAATGAGCAGTTCTTC | CASSQNEGGHLNEQFF
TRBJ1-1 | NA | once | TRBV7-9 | TGTGCCAGCAGCTTAGATTCAGGGTGGGGCACTGAAGCTTTCTTT | CASSLDSGWGTEAFF
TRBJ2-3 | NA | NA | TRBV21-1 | TGTGCCAGCAGCATGACTAGGACGTCTTCTAGCACAGATACGCAGTATTTT | CASSMTRTSSSTDTQYF
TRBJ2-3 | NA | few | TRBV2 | TGTGCCAGCAGAGCCGGGACTCAGAGCACAGATACGCAGTATTTT | CASRAGTQSTDTQYF
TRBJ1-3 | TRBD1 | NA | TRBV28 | TGTGCCAGCAGTTACTTCGGACAGGCTGGAAACACCATATATTTT | CASSYFGQAGNTIYF
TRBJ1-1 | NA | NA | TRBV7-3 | TGTGCCAGCAGCTCAACCGAGGGGGCTGAAGCTTTCTTT | CASSSTEGAEAFF